The 5 T cell receptor beta chains in this list originate from one sample, sequenced in a study of cytomegalovirus exposure and HLA in healthy donors. Assay used: immunoSEQ multiplex PCR; TCRdb lists only in-frame clones, some missing. The table includes roughly 75,000 clones, 70% to 90% detected once. Sequencing was done on a sample of PBMCs. These receptors were taken from a man under 40 in good health and CMV-seronegative.

This clone was seen a few times. The chain combines TRBV28 with TRBJ1-1, with unresolved D. The germline V gene encodes CDR1 MDHEN and CDR2 SYDVKM. V lost 6 bases and J lost 11, with 13 bases in between. The CDR3 contains 11 residues. The CDR3 here is CASSLQAEAFF. The CDR3 nucleotides read TGTGCCAGCAGCCTGCAGGCCGAGGCTTTCTTT.

This sequence joins TRBV27 and TRBJ2-2; 9 bases line up with TRBD2. Germline loops: CDR1 MNHEY, CDR2 SMNVEV (reference sequence). V trimming: 5 bases; J trimming: 5 bases; junction bases outside the gene matches: 3. This CDR3 is 14 amino acids long. The CDR3 protein is CASSLAGRTGELFF. The CDR3, as DNA: TGTGCCAGCAGTCTAGCGGGAAGGACCGGGGAGCTGTTTTTT.

This clone was seen just once. This chain links TRBV29-1 with TRBJ2-1; 7 bases map to TRBD1. J gave up 2 bases and V 7 bases, and 8 bases lay outside the gene matches. The V gene's germline CDR1 is SQVTM and CDR2 ANQGSEA. CDR3 length: 14 amino acids. CDR3 nucleotide sequence: TGCAGCGCCCGGGGACAGATCACCTACAATGAGCAGTTCTTC. Protein sequence: CSARGQITYNEQFF.

The V call is TRBV7-2, the J call TRBJ2-7; TRBD2 agrees at 7 bases. CDR3 length: 13 residues. J was trimmed by 4 bases and V by 5 bases; bases with no gene match: 5. From germline, CDR1 is SGHTA and CDR2 FQGNSA. The DNA of the CDR3 is TGTGCCAGCAGCCTGGCCGGGGGGTACGAGCAGTACGTC. This translates into CASSLAGGYEQYV.

The chain links TRBV11-2 to TRBJ2-7, with a tentative D call TRBD2 (7 bases). The germline V gene has CDR1 SGHAT and CDR2 FQNNGV. The V and J ends lost 1 base and 4 bases respectively, with 11 bases between them. The CDR3 runs to 14 residues. The CDR3 DNA follows: TGTGCCAGCAGCTTAGGGGGGGGCCGTTACGAGCAGTACGTC. Translation: CASSLGGGRYEQYV.